The clone carrying this T cell receptor (beta chain) turned up a few times. Tregs were sorted as CD4+CD25+CD127-/low cells. In TCRdb, the 5' RACE reads were re-called with MiXCR into one record per CDR3 protein. The sample lists several thousand distinct CDR3 sequences, 40% to 55% seen once, with about 2.9% in the top ten. With V trimmed by 6 bases and J by 14 bases, 13 bases remained unmatched. Germline V gene lookup returns CDR1 MNHEY and CDR2 SMNVEV (reference sequence). The CDR3 spans 13 residues. Sequenced sample: Tregs sorted from a lymph node. The V gene is TRBV27, the J gene TRBJ1-2, with 9 bases aligning to TRBD1. The clonotype comes from a female donor with breast cancer. The DNA of the CDR3 is TGTGCCAGCAGCCTGACAGGGGGACATCCCTGTACCTTC. Its protein is CASSLTGGHPCTF.